These 27 T cell receptor beta chains were all obtained from the same sample, sequenced in a study of neoadjuvant anti-PD-1 for oral cavity cancer (dated by TCRdb to about 2021). This specimen's time point label, per the study, means: before neoadjuvant nivolumab. The protocol used for the library was the immunoSEQ multiplex PCR assay. Not all clones reach the TCRdb copy of this immuneACCESS table, which keeps in-frame sequences only. Checked studies attribute under half of the gap to unresolved V genes and leave the rest unexplained. This sample lists 16,000 or so clones; roughly three fifths were detected once. The ten largest clones add up to approximately 3% of the sample. Here the sequenced sample was PBMCs, taken before nivolumab (anti-PD-1) treatment. The receptors derive from a person aged 40 to 85 with oral cavity squamous cell carcinoma.

The V gene is TRBV7-3, the J gene TRBJ2-5, with a tentative D call TRBD1 (5 bases). V dropped 1 base and J dropped 5 bases, with 14 bases sitting between them. Germline CDR1 SGHTA, CDR2 FQGTGA. The CDR3 is 15 amino acids. The CDR3 nucleotides read TGTGCCAGCAGCTTAATACCGGGCAGGGTGGAGACCCAGTACTTC. This encodes CASSLIPGRVETQYF.

This clone was counted only a few times. V usage is TRBV14 and J usage is TRBJ2-2; D ambiguous. The CDR3 totals 16 residues. Between the trimmed V and J ends, which lost 0 bases and 5 bases, there was a span of 13 bases. CDR1 and CDR2 (germline): SGHDN, FVKESK. The CDR3 DNA follows: TGTGCCAGCAGCCAAGAACACATTCGGGCAACCGGGGAGCTGTTTTTT. It translates to CASSQEHIRATGELFF.

The V and J genes are TRBV10-2 and TRBJ1-5; D uncertain. V lost 3 bases to trimming and J lost 3 bases, with 3 bases between them. CDR3 length: 12 amino acids. Per germline, CDR1 WSHSY and CDR2 SAAADI. The CDR3 spells CASSDFNQPQHF. CDR3 bases: TGCGCCAGCAGTGATTTCAATCAGCCCCAGCATTTT.

The chain has TRBV6-5 and TRBJ1-1; D may be TRBD1 (6 bases). The CDR3 covers 13 residues. Per germline, CDR1 MNHEY and CDR2 SVGAGI. V was cut by 6 bases and J by 1 base, with 9 bases left in between. The chain's CDR3 is CASSPTGNTEAFF. The CDR3 nucleotides read TGTGCCAGCAGCCCGACAGGGAACACTGAAGCTTTCTTT.

As DNA, the CDR3 is TGTGCCAGCAGCCCCCGAGAGGGGACCCAGTACTTC. Amino acid sequence: CASSPREGTQYF. This chain joins TRBV7-3 and TRBJ2-5; perhaps TRBD2 as D (5 bases). Germline V gives CDR1 SGHTA, CDR2 FQGTGA. Trimming left V 5 bases short and J 7 bases short, with 11 bases between. The CDR3 covers 12 residues.

CDR3 loop: CAWSVLGLGTDTQYF. The CDR3 nucleotides read TGTGCCTGGAGTGTATTGGGGCTCGGCACAGATACGCAGTATTTT. The chain recombines TRBV30 with TRBJ2-3, with D possibly TRBD1 on 5 matching bases. The ends were cut back, 0 bases at V and 1 base at J, with 11 bases in the middle. Germline loops: CDR1 GTSNPN, CDR2 SVGIG (reference sequence). This CDR3 contains 15 residues.

For the CDR3, the DNA is TGTGCCAGTAGTAGGGCGGGAGGCTACGAGCAGTACTTC. Its translation is CASSRAGGYEQYF. The rearrangement links TRBV19 to TRBJ2-7; 8 nucleotides match TRBD2. The V gene's germline CDR1 is LNHDA and CDR2 SQIVND (reference sequence). This CDR3 contains 13 residues. V lost 4 bases, J lost 3 bases, and 2 bases stayed unmatched.

The chain combines TRBV2 with TRBJ2-7, with TRBD1 identical over 9 bases. Trimming cost V 6 bases and J 4 bases; bases outside gene matches: 1. This CDR3 contains 12 residues. In germline, CDR1 is SNHLY, CDR2 FYNNEI. The CDR3 protein is CASRGQGYEQYF. The CDR3 DNA is TGTGCCAGCAGAGGACAGGGGTACGAGCAGTACTTC.

The chain carries TRBV9 and TRBJ2-5; 7 bases fit TRBD1. CDR1 and CDR2 from the germline V gene are SGDLS and YYNGEE. J lost 5 bases, V lost 0 bases, and 10 bases had no gene match. This CDR3 region has 16 residues. CDR3 loop: CASSVGEGASLETQYF. CDR3 bases: TGTGCCAGCAGCGTAGGAGAGGGGGCAAGTCTGGAGACCCAGTACTTC.

This sequence joins TRBV15 and TRBJ2-1, with D perhaps TRBD1 or TRBD2 (5 bases each). The CDR3 sequence is 15 residues long. V was pared by 1 base and J by 5 bases, with 12 bases between. Germline V gives CDR1 LNHNV, CDR2 YYDKDF (reference sequence). The CDR3 reads CATSRGGTGNNEQFF. CDR3 DNA sequence: TGTGCCACCAGCAGAGGAGGGACCGGGAACAATGAGCAGTTCTTC. The variable domain in full, with the rest retrieved from reference TRBV15 and TRBJ2-1, is DAMVIQNPRYQVTQFGKPVTLSCSQTLNHNVMYWYQQKSSQAPKLLFHYYDKDFNNEADTPDNFQSRRPNTSFCFLDIRSPGLGDTAMYLCATSRGGTGNNEQFFGPGTRLTVL.

The rearrangement links TRBV9 to TRBJ2-3; 8 nucleotides agree with TRBD2. The junction had 2 bases not matched to a gene; V was cut back by 2 bases and J by 0 bases. Per the germline V gene, CDR1 is SGDLS and CDR2 is YYNGEE. The CDR3 extends over 15 amino acids. This CDR3 reads CASSVLAGSTDTQYF. CDR3 DNA: TGTGCCAGCAGCGTGCTAGCGGGTAGCACAGATACGCAGTATTTT. Looking up the rest from reference TRBV9 and TRBJ2-3 gives the full variable domain: DSGVTQTPKHLITATGQRVTLRCSPRSGDLSVYWYQQSLDQGLQFLIQYYNGEERAKGNILERFSAQQFPDLHSELNLSSLELGDSALYFCASSVLAGSTDTQYFGPGTRLTVL.

This clone came up once. This rearrangement joins TRBV30 to TRBJ2-2; perhaps TRBD1 as D (5 bases). The CDR3 runs 13 residues. Trimming removed 4 bases from V and 4 bases from J, with 10 bases in between. Germline V gene data show CDR1 as GTSNPN and CDR2 as SVGIG (reference sequence). CDR3 amino acids: CAWTGPFTGELFF. The CDR3 DNA reads TGTGCCTGGACAGGGCCCTTCACCGGGGAGCTGTTTTTT.

The J gene is TRBJ1-1, the V gene TRBV6-1; D remains unclear. Trimming took 5 bases from V and 1 from J, leaving 11 bases between them. Germline CDR1 is MNHNS and CDR2 is SASEGT. This CDR3 is 14 amino acids long. The CDR3 region has the DNA TGTGCCAGCAGTCTACGTATCCAGAACACTGAAGCTTTCTTT. It yields the protein CASSLRIQNTEAFF.

The J gene is TRBJ1-3, the V gene TRBV6-6; TRBD1 agrees at 9 bases. The CDR3 covers 14 residues. Germline CDR1 reads MNHNY; CDR2 reads SVGAGI (reference sequence). V was pared by 4 bases and J by 8 bases, with 6 bases of the junction left unmatched. CDR3 amino acids: CASSFPGQGDTIYF. CDR3 coding DNA: TGTGCCAGCAGTTTTCCGGGACAGGGTGACACCATATATTTT.

This clone was found a few times. This chain uses TRBV6-5 with TRBJ1-2; TRBD1 matches 7 bases. V shed 5 bases and J 7 bases; nucleotides not matched to a gene: 4. Germline lookup yields CDR1 MNHEY and CDR2 SVGAGI. The CDR3 sequence is 12 residues long. The CDR3 bases are TGTGCCAGCAGTCCCTCAGGGGGTGGCTACACCTTC. Translated, it gives CASSPSGGGYTF.

This chain uses TRBV5-1 with TRBJ2-1; 7 bases map to TRBD1. V was pared by 4 bases and J by 10 bases, with 8 bases of the junction left unmatched. The CDR3 is 13 amino acids. CDR1 and CDR2 (germline): SGHRS, YFSETQ. In DNA form, the CDR3 reads TGCGCCAGCAGCGGACAGGTCGTGGGCGAGCAGTTCTTC. It codes for CASSGQVVGEQFF.

This chain connects TRBV6-5 to TRBJ2-2, with D perhaps TRBD2 (6 bases). The CDR3 totals 15 residues. Germline V lookup: CDR1 MNHEY, CDR2 SVGAGI. Trimming shortened V by 4 bases and J by 0 bases, and 9 bases separated the two germline ends. The CDR3 DNA reads as TGTGCCAGCAGTTGGGCGGGAACGAACACCGGGGAGCTGTTTTTT. This translates into CASSWAGTNTGELFF.

The chain couples TRBV28 to TRBJ1-2; D ambiguous. The CDR3 is 13 amino acids. V lost 6 bases to trimming and J lost 0 bases, with 8 bases between them. Germline V gives CDR1 MDHEN, CDR2 SYDVKM. The CDR3 reads CASRLYSNYGYTF. Here the CDR3 DNA reads TGTGCCAGCAGGCTGTACTCTAACTATGGCTACACCTTC.

The gene calls are TRBV4-1 and TRBJ2-1; TRBD2 agrees at 12 bases. CDR1 MGHRA and CDR2 YSYEKL come from the germline V gene. The CDR3 runs 17 residues. V lost 1 base to trimming and J lost 2 bases; unmatched junction nucleotides: 3. This chain's CDR3 is CASSQARTSGAYNEQFF. In DNA, the CDR3 is TGCGCCAGCAGCCAAGCGCGGACTAGCGGGGCCTACAATGAGCAGTTCTTC.

This rearrangement joins TRBV27 to TRBJ2-7, with a possible D match to TRBD2 (6 bases). The CDR3 contains 14 residues. The germline V and J ends were trimmed by 1 base and 2 bases, with 9 bases remaining between them. Germline CDR1 is MNHEY and CDR2 is SMNVEV (reference sequence). In nucleotides, the CDR3 is TGTGCCAGCAGTTTATGGGGGGAAGCCTACGAGCAGTACTTC. This encodes CASSLWGEAYEQYF.

V and J are TRBV5-6 and TRBJ1-1; D is unresolved. Trimming cost V 7 bases and J 8 bases, with 12 bases left between them. This CDR3 contains 11 residues. Germline CDR1 SGHDT, CDR2 YYEEEE. The CDR3 here is CASSLGSEAFF. The CDR3 DNA is TGTGCCAGCTCCTTGGGGTCGGAAGCTTTCTTT.

The V gene is TRBV5-8, the J gene TRBJ2-1; D is uncertain. The CDR3 has 16 residues. Germline lookup yields CDR1 SGHTS and CDR2 YDEGEE. Trimming stripped 2 bases from V and 3 bases from J, with 15 bases between. This chain's CDR3 is CASSLEFTVNYNEQFF. DNA of the CDR3: TGTGCCAGCAGCTTAGAGTTTACAGTGAACTACAATGAGCAGTTCTTC.

V is TRBV15 and J is TRBJ2-1; 12 nucleotides match TRBD2. CDR3 length: 15 amino acids. V gave up 5 bases and J gave up 7 bases; unmatched junction bases: 6. Germline V gene data show CDR1 as LNHNV and CDR2 as YYDKDF (reference sequence). The CDR3 spells CATSPRTSGNNEQFF. CDR3 DNA: TGTGCCACCAGCCCCCGGACTAGCGGGAATAATGAGCAGTTCTTC.

This clone was picked up one time. This chain uses TRBV5-1 with TRBJ2-3, with D perhaps matching TRBD1 (6 bases). The CDR3 is 13 residues long. Germline CDR1 reads SGHRS; CDR2 reads YFSETQ. V was shortened by 3 bases and J by 1 base, with 6 bases between the two germline ends. This CDR3 reads CASSWTGTDTQYF. The CDR3 DNA reads as TGCGCCAGCAGCTGGACAGGCACAGATACGCAGTATTTT.

CDR3 loop: CASSVGPAGSDEQYF. DNA for the CDR3: TGTGCCAGCAGCGTAGGGCCGGCGGGGAGCGACGAGCAGTACTTC. This chain connects TRBV9 to TRBJ2-7, with TRBD2 as a possible D gene (6 bases). CDR1 and CDR2 from the germline V gene are SGDLS and YYNGEE. Trimming removed 0 bases from V and 5 bases from J, with 15 bases in between. This CDR3 spans 15 amino acids.

The chain couples TRBV2 to TRBJ1-1; D not certain. The V end lost 6 bases, the J end lost 1 base, and 9 bases lay between the germline ends. Germline V CDR1 and CDR2: SNHLY, FYNNEI. The CDR3 is 13 residues long. The CDR3 sequence: CASSSEGNTEAFF. Written as DNA, the CDR3 is TGTGCCAGCAGCTCCGAGGGGAACACTGAAGCTTTCTTT.

V and J are TRBV5-1 and TRBJ1-5; D is undetermined. Germline values: CDR1 SGHRS, CDR2 YFSETQ. V lost 5 bases and J 0 bases, leaving 6 bases between the germline ends. This CDR3 contains 13 residues. CDR3: CASREGSNQPQHF. DNA for the CDR3: TGCGCCAGCAGAGAGGGTAGCAATCAGCCCCAGCATTTT. The whole variable domain, remainder taken from reference TRBV5-1 and TRBJ1-5, is KAGVTQTPRYLIKTRGQQVTLSCSPISGHRSVSWYQQTPGQGLQFLFEYFSETQRNKGNFPGRFSGRQFSNSRSEMNVSTLELGDSALYLCASREGSNQPQHFGDGTRLSIL.